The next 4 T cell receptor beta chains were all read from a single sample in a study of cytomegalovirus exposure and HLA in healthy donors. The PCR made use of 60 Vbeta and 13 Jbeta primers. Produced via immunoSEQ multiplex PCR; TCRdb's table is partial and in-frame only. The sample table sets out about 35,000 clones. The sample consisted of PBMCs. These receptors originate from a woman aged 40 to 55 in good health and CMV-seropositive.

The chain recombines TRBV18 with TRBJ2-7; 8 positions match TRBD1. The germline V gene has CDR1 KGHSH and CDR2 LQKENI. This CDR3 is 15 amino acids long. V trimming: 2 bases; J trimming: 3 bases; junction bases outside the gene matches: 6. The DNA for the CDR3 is TGTGCCAGCTCACCAGGACAGGGAGGCGTCTACGAGCAGTACTTC. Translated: CASSPGQGGVYEQYF.

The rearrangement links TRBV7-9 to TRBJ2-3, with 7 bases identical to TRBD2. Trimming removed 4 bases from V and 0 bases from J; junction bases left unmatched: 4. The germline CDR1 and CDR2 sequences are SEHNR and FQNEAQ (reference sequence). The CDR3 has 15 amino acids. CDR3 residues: CASSSLSGSTDTQYF. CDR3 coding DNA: TGTGCCAGCAGCTCCCTTAGCGGGAGCACAGATACGCAGTATTTT.

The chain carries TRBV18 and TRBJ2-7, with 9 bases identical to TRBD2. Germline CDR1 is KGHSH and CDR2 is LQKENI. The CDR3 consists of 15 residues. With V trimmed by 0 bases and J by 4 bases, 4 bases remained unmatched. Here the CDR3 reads CASSPPSGSIYEQYF. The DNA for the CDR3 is TGTGCCAGCTCACCACCTAGCGGGAGTATTTACGAGCAGTACTTC.

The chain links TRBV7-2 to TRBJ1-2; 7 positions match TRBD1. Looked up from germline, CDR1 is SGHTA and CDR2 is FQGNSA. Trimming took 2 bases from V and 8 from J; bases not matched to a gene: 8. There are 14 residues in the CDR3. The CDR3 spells CASSLSDRFGGYTF. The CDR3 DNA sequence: TGTGCCAGCAGCTTATCGGACAGGTTCGGAGGCTACACCTTC.